This TCR beta chain was obtained from a study of shared clonotypes between healthy human individuals. Researchers partitioned CD4+ cells into CD45RA+ naive and CD45RA-negative memory subsets. Germline V CDR1 and CDR2: GTSNPN, SVGIG (reference sequence). The germline V and J ends were trimmed by 4 bases and 2 bases, with 17 bases remaining between them. The CDR3 consists of 15 residues. Clones were read by immunoSEQ multiplex PCR, and TCRdb kept only the in-frame ones, dropping some. The top ten clones hold 1.4% to 1.5% of a sample with roughly 1 million clones, about 80% of them seen once. This chain joins TRBV30 and TRBJ1-2, with TRBD1 as a possible D gene (5 bases). This clonotype originated in a young man in good health. The sequenced sample consisted of memory CD4+ T cells sorted from blood. As for subset: CD45RA-negative fraction. This chain's CDR3 is CAWNRPGTVNYGYTF. For the CDR3, the DNA is TGTGCCTGGAATCGTCCGGGGACGGTAAACTATGGCTACACCTTC.